Included here is one T cell receptor beta chain sequence, with context. The data derive from a study of resident and recirculating memory T cells in vitiligo. The wider study: The samples were homogenized without cell sorting before genomic DNA extraction.

The CDR3 sequence is 16 residues long. J was trimmed by 5 bases and V by 6 bases; bases with no gene match: 12. The germline V gene encodes CDR1 LGHNA and CDR2 YSLEER. The assay was immunoSEQ multiplex PCR, and TCRdb's table has in-frame clones only and misses some. The table shows around 70,000 clones, with more than 85% occurring only once. Anyone treated within the previous three months was excluded. The sequencing input was blood. The chain recombines TRBV4-3 with TRBJ2-1; 8 bases align to TRBD1. The receptor was derived from a male donor with vitiligo. The CDR3 spells CASSLTGTGSHNEQFF. The CDR3 DNA reads as TGCGCCAGCAGTCTGACCGGGACAGGATCCCACAATGAGCAGTTCTTC.